Below, 26 T cell receptor beta chains from the same sample are listed, as sequenced in a study of shared clonotypes between healthy human individuals. This table comes from immunoSEQ multiplex PCR, and its TCRdb copy is limited to in-frame clones, with some not included. The sample includes some 2,000,000 clones, over 85% of them seen just once. Naive CD8 isolation took CD45RO-negative cells positively selected for CCR7 and excluded terminally differentiated effector memory CD45RA+ cells. The sequenced sample consisted of naive CD8+ T cells sorted from blood. Receptors were obtained from a man aged 18 to 30 in good health.

The rearrangement uses TRBV28 and TRBJ2-7; 7 positions match TRBD1. Trimming took 4 bases from V and 1 from J; bases not matched to a gene: 10. Germline V gene data show CDR1 as MDHEN and CDR2 as SYDVKM. The CDR3 consists of 16 residues. CDR3 loop: CASSSPPGQVSYEQYF. In DNA form, the CDR3 reads TGTGCCAGCAGTTCCCCCCCCGGACAGGTTTCCTACGAGCAGTACTTC.

This clone has just a few counts. This chain uses TRBV4-1 with TRBJ1-2; D might be TRBD1 (5 bases). Germline values: CDR1 MGHRA, CDR2 YSYEKL. There are 15 residues in the CDR3. V was clipped by 0 bases and J by 8 bases, with 16 bases between them. Here the CDR3 reads CASSQERAGRGGYTF. The CDR3 nucleotides read TGCGCCAGCAGCCAAGAGCGGGCAGGGAGAGGGGGCTACACCTTC.

This clone was found once. The rearrangement links TRBV7-2 to TRBJ1-1; D gene ambiguous. The germline V gene encodes CDR1 SGHTA and CDR2 FQGNSA. V lost 3 bases and J lost 0, with 14 bases in between. This CDR3 comprises 16 residues. As DNA, the CDR3 is TGTGCCAGCAGCTTGACTGAGGAGGGCTTGAACACTGAAGCTTTCTTT. Translating gives CASSLTEEGLNTEAFF.

The V call is TRBV6-5, the J call TRBJ1-2, with D unclear. CDR1 MNHEY and CDR2 SVGAGI come from the germline V gene. This CDR3 is built from 13 residues. Trimming shortened V by 1 base and J by 5 bases, and 8 bases separated the two germline ends. CDR3 DNA: TGTGCCAGCAGTTACTGGCACGGATATGGCTACACCTTC. This sequence encodes CASSYWHGYGYTF.

In the case of this clone: A read error may explain this, as a much larger clone is one base away. V gene TRBV10-1 combines with J gene TRBJ2-7; D is ambiguous. V gave up 4 bases and J gave up 4 bases, with 5 bases separating them. Germline V lookup: CDR1 WNHNN, CDR2 SYGVQD (reference sequence). The CDR3 sequence is 11 residues long. This CDR3 is CASSVGYEQYF. The CDR3 DNA reads TGCGCCAGCAGTGTGGGGTACGAGCAGTACTTC.

The chain combines TRBV28 with TRBJ2-7; weak D call: TRBD1 (6 bases). Germline CDR1 is MDHEN and CDR2 is SYDVKM. Trimming shortened V by 3 bases and J by 4 bases, and 13 bases separated the two germline ends. The CDR3 runs 14 residues. The chain's CDR3 is CASSFAGQLYEQYF. CDR3 nucleotides: TGTGCCAGCAGTTTCGCAGGACAGCTTTACGAGCAGTACTTC.

Concerning this clone itself: This specimen includes other DNA sequences encoding the same CDR3. The chain carries TRBV6-1 and TRBJ1-6; maybe TRBD1 (6 bases). This CDR3 comprises 15 residues. Germline CDR1 and CDR2: MNHNS and SASEGT. The germline V and J ends were trimmed by 3 bases and 4 bases, with 10 bases remaining between them. The CDR3, as DNA: TGTGCCAGCAGTGAGACAGGCAGTTATAATTCACCCCTCCACTTT. Protein product: CASSETGSYNSPLHF.

The rearrangement uses TRBV13 and TRBJ1-6, with D hard to call. V dropped 4 bases and J dropped 9 bases, with 10 bases sitting between them. This CDR3 comprises 13 residues. Germline values: CDR1 PRHDT, CDR2 FYEKMQ (reference sequence). The CDR3, as DNA: TGTGCCAGCAGCTCGGGGTTAGGTTCACCCCTCCACTTT. Residues: CASSSGLGSPLHF.

The rearrangement links TRBV6-5 to TRBJ2-1; 12 bases are a match to TRBD2. The J segment lost 8 bases and the V segment lost 8 bases, leaving 7 bases of the junction unmatched. Per the germline V gene, CDR1 is MNHEY and CDR2 is SVGAGI. This CDR3 region has 14 residues. For the CDR3, the DNA is TGTGCCAGCTCTACTAGCGGGGGGTCCCATGAGCAGTTCTTC. As protein: CASSTSGGSHEQFF.

The sample holds one count of this clone. V and J are TRBV4-1 and TRBJ2-2, with no clear D. The V gene lost 1 base and the J gene lost 5 bases, with 11 bases spanning the gap. CDR3 length: 15 amino acids. Looked up from germline, CDR1 is MGHRA and CDR2 is YSYEKL. The CDR3 loop reads CASSQARALTGELFF. In nucleotides, the CDR3 is TGCGCCAGCAGCCAAGCCCGGGCTCTAACCGGGGAGCTGTTTTTT.

The sample holds one count of this clone. The chain is built from TRBV6-5 and TRBJ1-2; D is uncertain. The CDR3 consists of 14 residues. Deletions cut 7 bases from V and 1 base from J, with 13 bases between. CDR1 and CDR2 (germline): MNHEY, SVGAGI. The CDR3 spells CASKPTPNNYGYTF. The CDR3 coding sequence is TGTGCCAGCAAACCTACTCCGAATAACTATGGCTACACCTTC.

V and J are TRBV9 and TRBJ2-1, with TRBD2 matching over 10 bases. The junction had 10 bases not matched to a gene; V was cut back by 4 bases and J by 6 bases. Germline CDR1 is SGDLS and CDR2 is YYNGEE. The CDR3 covers 16 residues. The CDR3 DNA reads TGTGCCAGCAGCTACCCCGGGACTAGCGCCATCAATGAGCAGTTCTTC. Amino acid sequence: CASSYPGTSAINEQFF.

The rearrangement links TRBV13 to TRBJ2-7; D perhaps matches TRBD2 (5 bases). V lost 3 bases and J lost 1, with 10 bases in between. CDR3 size: 14 residues. Germline CDR1 PRHDT, CDR2 FYEKMQ (reference sequence). The chain's CDR3 is CASSFGSGSYEQYF. The CDR3 DNA sequence: TGTGCCAGCAGCTTCGGCAGCGGTTCCTACGAGCAGTACTTC.

The chain uses TRBV10-1 and TRBJ1-1; unclear D gene. CDR3 length equals 14 residues. V was cut by 0 bases and J by 5 bases, with 10 bases left in between. Per germline, CDR1 WNHNN and CDR2 SYGVQD (reference sequence). CDR3 loop: CASSESGVWTEAFF. The CDR3, as DNA: TGCGCCAGCAGTGAGTCGGGAGTGTGGACTGAAGCTTTCTTT.

To note about this clone: In the same sample, other DNA sequences code for this CDR3. The V gene is TRBV9, the J gene TRBJ2-1; possibly TRBD2 for D (6 bases). Trimming cost V 0 bases and J 5 bases, with 9 bases left between them. Germline assignment: CDR1 SGDLS and CDR2 YYNGEE. This CDR3 has 14 amino acids. The CDR3 DNA sequence: TGTGCCAGCAGCGTAGTGGCGGGGCACAATGAGCAGTTCTTC. Protein product: CASSVVAGHNEQFF.

The V call is TRBV5-6, the J call TRBJ1-2; 8 nucleotides match TRBD1. The CDR3 sequence is 13 residues long. The V segment lost 4 bases and the J segment 4 bases; nucleotides outside the gene matches: 3. Germline V lookup: CDR1 SGHDT, CDR2 YYEEEE. Written as DNA, the CDR3 is TGTGCCAGCAGCCAGGGACAGGTCTATGGCTACACCTTC. The encoded protein is CASSQGQVYGYTF.

The gene calls are TRBV29-1 and TRBJ1-5; unclear D gene. The CDR3 spans 13 residues. The V end was cut by 5 bases, the J end by 0 bases, with 8 bases between. The germline V gene has CDR1 SQVTM and CDR2 ANQGSEA. For the CDR3, the DNA is TGCAGCGTTAGGGCAGATAGCAATCAGCCCCAGCATTTT. It translates to CSVRADSNQPQHF.

A note on this clone: One end of the junction does not line up with germline, which may come from a read error. Within the sample, other DNA sequences also encode this same CDR3. The rearrangement uses TRBV6-5 and TRBJ2-5; D could derive from TRBD1 or TRBD2 (5 bases each). The CDR3 has 13 amino acids. Germline V gene data show CDR1 as MNHEY and CDR2 as SVGAGI. The chain's CDR3 is CASIPRDDETQYF. CDR3 DNA sequence: TGCGCCAGCATCCCCAGGGACGACGAGACCCAGTACTTC.

The chain has TRBV27 and TRBJ2-1, with D perhaps matching TRBD2 (6 bases). CDR3 size: 16 residues. Germline CDR1 is MNHEY and CDR2 is SMNVEV (reference sequence). V was clipped by 0 bases and J by 4 bases, with 13 bases between them. In DNA form, the CDR3 reads TGTGCCAGCAGTTTATCTGTAGCGGAGCGGTACAATGAGCAGTTCTTC. This encodes CASSLSVAERYNEQFF.

The rearrangement uses TRBV2 and TRBJ2-7; D call uncertain. V lost 4 bases, J lost 0 bases, and 7 bases lay in between. There are 13 residues in the CDR3. The germline V gene has CDR1 SNHLY and CDR2 FYNNEI. CDR3 nucleotides: TGTGCCAGCAGTGCTTATCTCTCCTACGAGCAGTACTTC. Its protein is CASSAYLSYEQYF.

As for this clone: This specimen includes other DNA sequences encoding the same CDR3. The rearrangement joins TRBV7-9 to TRBJ1-2; tentatively, D is TRBD1 (6 bases). The ends were cut back, 5 bases at V and 4 bases at J, with 11 bases in the middle. This CDR3 spans 13 amino acids. Germline V gene sequence: CDR1 SEHNR, CDR2 FQNEAQ (reference sequence). The CDR3 sequence: CASSDGTLYGYTF. The CDR3 region has the DNA TGTGCCAGCAGCGACGGGACACTCTATGGCTACACCTTC.

Details on this clone: Its ends do not fully match the called genes, so a read error is possible. At the DNA level, this CDR3 is encoded by other sequences in the same sample as well. This rearrangement joins TRBV6-1 to TRBJ2-7, with 9 bases fitting TRBD1. The CDR3 runs to 14 residues. Germline V lookup: CDR1 MNHNS, CDR2 SASEGT. In DNA form, the CDR3 reads TGTGCCAGCAGCGAAGGGACAGGGCCCTACGAGCAGTACTTC. The encoded protein is CASSEGTGPYEQYF.

The genes are TRBV7-9 and TRBJ2-2; TRBD2 matches at 12 bases. The germline V gene encodes CDR1 SEHNR and CDR2 FQNEAQ (reference sequence). The CDR3 covers 16 residues. The ends lost 5 bases at V and 7 bases at J; junction bases unmatched: 8. This CDR3 reads CASSGRLAGASGELFF. CDR3 coding DNA: TGTGCCAGCAGCGGCCGACTAGCGGGAGCGAGCGGGGAGCTGTTTTTT. The variable domain in full, completed from reference TRBV7-9 and TRBJ2-2, reads DTGVSQNPRHKITKRGQNVTFRCDPISEHNRLYWYRQTLGQGPEFLTYFQNEAQLEKSRLLSDRFSAERPKGSFSTLEIQRTEQGDSAMYLCASSGRLAGASGELFFGEGSRLTVL.

The chain joins TRBV28 to TRBJ2-3; D perhaps matches TRBD2 (6 bases). Per germline, CDR1 MDHEN and CDR2 SYDVKM. V was trimmed by 2 bases and J by 0 bases, leaving 12 bases between them. The CDR3 contains 16 residues. CDR3 sequence (DNA): TGTGCCAGCAGTTTAAGTGGGGGACTTAGCACAGATACGCAGTATTTT. The encoded protein is CASSLSGGLSTDTQYF.

The CDR3 sequence is CASSYKAEAFF. DNA for the CDR3: TGTGCCAGCAGTTACAAGGCCGAAGCTTTCTTT. The V gene is TRBV6-5, the J gene TRBJ1-1, with no clear D. The length of the CDR3 is 11 residues. Per the germline V gene, CDR1 is MNHEY and CDR2 is SVGAGI. The germline V and J ends were trimmed by 2 bases and 8 bases, with 6 bases remaining between them.

The V gene is TRBV7-3, the J gene TRBJ2-2, with 7 bases matching TRBD1. CDR3 length equals 17 residues. CDR1 is SGHTA, CDR2 FQGTGA, per germline. J was trimmed by 5 bases and V by 0 bases; bases with no gene match: 9. CDR3 sequence reads: CASSLTRQGVMTGELFF. The CDR3 region has the DNA TGTGCCAGCAGCTTAACGCGGCAGGGGGTAATGACCGGGGAGCTGTTTTTT.